Included here is one T cell receptor beta chain sequence, with context. This sample was taken from a study of blood T cell repertoires in COVID-19. Background on the study: Sites in the United States, Italy and Spain provided acute and convalescent COVID-19 samples.

Only in-frame clones appear in the TCRdb table, and some are missing; sequencing was by immunoSEQ multiplex PCR. The sample lists some 46,000 clones, 65% to 85% occurring once. Germline assignment: CDR1 SGHNT and CDR2 YENEEA. This CDR3 has 16 amino acids. V shed 3 bases and J shed 6 bases, with 20 bases lying between them. V is TRBV11-3 and J is TRBJ1-1, with D tentatively TRBD1 (5 bases). The specimen sequenced was peripheral blood. The clonotype originates from an elderly woman with acute or convalescent COVID-19. The DNA of the CDR3 is TGTGCCAGCAGCTTTGGCTTTTCCGGGGGACGCGCTGAAGCTTTCTTT. Translated: CASSFGFSGGRAEAFF.